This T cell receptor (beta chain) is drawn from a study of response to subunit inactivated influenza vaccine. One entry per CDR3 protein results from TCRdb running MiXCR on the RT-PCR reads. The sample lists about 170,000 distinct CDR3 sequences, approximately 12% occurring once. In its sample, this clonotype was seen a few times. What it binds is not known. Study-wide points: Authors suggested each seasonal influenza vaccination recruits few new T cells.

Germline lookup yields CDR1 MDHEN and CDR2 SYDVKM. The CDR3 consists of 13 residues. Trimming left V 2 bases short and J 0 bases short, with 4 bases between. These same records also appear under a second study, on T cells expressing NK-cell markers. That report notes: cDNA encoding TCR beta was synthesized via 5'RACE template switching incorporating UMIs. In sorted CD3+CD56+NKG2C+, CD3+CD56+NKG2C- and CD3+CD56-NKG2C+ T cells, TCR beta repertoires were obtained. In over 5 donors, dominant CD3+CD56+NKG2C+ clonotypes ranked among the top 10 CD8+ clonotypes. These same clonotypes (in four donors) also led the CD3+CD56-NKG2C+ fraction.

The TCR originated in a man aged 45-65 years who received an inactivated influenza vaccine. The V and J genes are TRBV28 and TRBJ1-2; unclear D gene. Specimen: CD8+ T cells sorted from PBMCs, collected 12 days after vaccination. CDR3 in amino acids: CASSLVANYGYTF. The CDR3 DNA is TGTGCCAGCAGTTTAGTTGCTAACTATGGCTACACCTTC.